This passage covers 8 T cell receptor beta chains from one sample sequenced in a study of T cell responses to AZD1222 COVID-19 vaccine. Produced via immunoSEQ multiplex PCR; TCRdb's table is partial and in-frame only. The data hold approximately 120,000 clones, with more than 80% observed a single time. The source material was peripheral blood, sampled 28 days after the second AZD1222 dose. The source is an adult who received the AZD1222 COVID-19 vaccine.

This rearrangement joins TRBV10-1 to TRBJ2-3, with 10 bases matching TRBD2. CDR3 length: 16 residues. The germline gives CDR1 WNHNN, CDR2 SYGVQD (reference sequence). The V segment lost 6 bases and the J segment 2 bases; nucleotides outside the gene matches: 8. The CDR3 reads CASRMGSGGTTDTQYF. The CDR3 nucleotides are TGCGCCAGCAGGATGGGTAGCGGGGGGACCACAGATACGCAGTATTTT.

A word on this clone: An end of the junction differs from the germline gene, which may be a read error. The chain has TRBV6-1 and TRBJ1-2, with D hard to call. The CDR3 consists of 15 residues. The germline CDR1 and CDR2 sequences are MNHNS and SASEGT. CDR3 in DNA: TGTGCCAGCGGTGACGGGTGGAAAGATGTAGGTGGCTACACCTTC. Translated: CASGDGWKDVGGYTF.

The chain carries TRBV4-3 and TRBJ1-2, with a tentative D call TRBD1 (5 bases). The length of the CDR3 is 16 residues. Germline CDR1 reads LGHNA; CDR2 reads YSLEER. Trimming cost V 1 base and J 8 bases, with 20 bases left between them. The CDR3 DNA reads as TGCGCCAGCAGCCAAGCCCAAGGGGTTGACACGAGAGGCTACACCTTC. It yields the protein CASSQAQGVDTRGYTF.

Here the CDR3 reads CASSPNTDNEQFF. The DNA for the CDR3 is TGTGCCAGCAGCCCTAACACGGACAATGAGCAGTTCTTC. The V gene is TRBV11-2, the J gene TRBJ2-1; no firm D call. Deletions cut 5 bases from V and 5 bases from J, with 10 bases between. The CDR3 is made up of 13 amino acids. The germline gives CDR1 SGHAT, CDR2 FQNNGV.

V and J are TRBV19 and TRBJ1-2; D is unresolved. From germline, CDR1 is LNHDA and CDR2 SQIVND (reference sequence). The CDR3 is 13 amino acids. V dropped 6 bases and J dropped 3 bases, with 11 bases sitting between them. CDR3 loop: CASRKPPDYGYTF. In DNA form, the CDR3 reads TGTGCCAGTAGAAAACCCCCCGACTATGGCTACACCTTC.

V is TRBV7-6 and J is TRBJ1-3, with 7 bases matching TRBD1. Trimming at V came to 5 bases and at J to 0 bases, leaving 7 bases not matched to a gene. The CDR3 extends over 16 amino acids. CDR1 is SGHVS, CDR2 FNYEAQ, per germline. CDR3 sequence reads: CASSQGGWGSGNTIYF. The CDR3 coding sequence is TGTGCCAGCAGCCAAGGGGGCTGGGGCTCTGGAAACACCATATATTTT.

V usage is TRBV7-8 and J usage is TRBJ1-1; possible D gene TRBD1, 5 bases. The V end lost 7 bases, the J end lost 2 bases, and 14 bases lay between the germline ends. This CDR3 has 14 residues. In germline, CDR1 is SGHVS, CDR2 FQNEAQ. CDR3 residues: CASTLQTANTEAFF. The DNA for the CDR3 is TGTGCCAGCACCCTACAGACAGCTAACACTGAAGCTTTCTTT.

The chain joins TRBV9 to TRBJ2-7, with D maybe TRBD2 (5 bases). The germline V gene encodes CDR1 SGDLS and CDR2 YYNGEE. The CDR3 extends over 14 amino acids. Trimming took 3 bases from V and 5 from J, leaving 15 bases between them. The CDR3 reads CASSGTRARDEQYF. The CDR3 region has the DNA TGTGCCAGCAGCGGGACGAGGGCTCGGGACGAGCAGTACTTC.